One and the same sample provided the 14 T cell receptor beta chains below, sequenced in a study of T cells in Graves' hyperthyroidism and ophthalmopathy. What was amplified from RNA transcripts were TCR beta CDR3 regions. A first-round RT-PCR of the TCR CDR3 used the HTBI primer set. TCRdb itself ran the multiplex PCR reads through MiXCR, one entry per CDR3 protein. The table shows 480,000 or so distinct CDR3 sequences, with over 35% occurring only once. Sample: peripheral blood or thyroid tissue (not recorded which). The receptors originated from an adult woman with Graves' disease, either hyperthyroidism or ophthalmopathy (not recorded which).

In this sample, this clonotype turned up a few times. The chain joins TRBV20-1 to TRBJ2-5; D tentatively fits TRBD1 or TRBD2 (5 bases each). Germline lookup yields CDR1 DFQATT and CDR2 SNEGSKA (reference sequence). The CDR3 loop spans 13 amino acids. V gave up 1 base and J gave up 9 bases, with 15 bases separating them. The CDR3 is CSARGDGNQPQYF. In DNA form, the CDR3 reads TGCAGTGCTAGAGGGGACGGAAATCAGCCCCAGTACTTC.

The chain carries TRBV20-1 and TRBJ1-6, with a tentative D call TRBD1 (6 bases). The CDR3 consists of 14 residues. Germline V gene sequence: CDR1 DFQATT, CDR2 SNEGSKA (reference sequence). The ends were cut back, 4 bases at V and 6 bases at J, with 13 bases in the middle. CDR3 DNA sequence: TGCAGTGCTATGACAGGCACGGGTAATTCACCCCTCCACTTT. Translating gives CSAMTGTGNSPLHF.

This chain uses TRBV14 with TRBJ2-7; the match to TRBD1 covers 7 bases. Trimming took 5 bases from V and 0 from J; bases not matched to a gene: 13. Looked up from germline, CDR1 is SGHDN and CDR2 is FVKESK. The CDR3 has 17 residues. The CDR3 loop is CASSDSMGTAYSYEQYF. DNA for the CDR3: TGTGCCAGCAGCGATTCTATGGGGACAGCGTACTCCTACGAGCAGTACTTC.

This clonotype turned up a few times. V and J are TRBV10-2 and TRBJ2-5; the D call may be TRBD1 or TRBD2 (5 bases each). This CDR3 is 13 amino acids long. The ends were cut back, 8 bases at V and 3 bases at J, with 13 bases in the middle. Germline assignment: CDR1 WSHSY and CDR2 SAAADI. The CDR3: CASEPGPKETQYF. For the CDR3, the DNA is TGCGCCAGCGAACCGGGACCAAAAGAGACCCAGTACTTC.

This clonotype has just a few counts. The chain joins TRBV7-6 to TRBJ2-7; 7 bases are a match to TRBD1. J gave up 6 bases and V 5 bases, and 13 bases lay outside the gene matches. The CDR3 is made up of 15 amino acids. CDR1 SGHVS and CDR2 FNYEAQ come from the germline V gene. DNA for the CDR3: TGTGCCAGCAGCCCCACCGGGACAGCGGTTCGCGAGCAGTACTTC. Its protein is CASSPTGTAVREQYF.

This clonotype has only a few counts. The chain uses TRBV7-9 and TRBJ1-2; the D gene is possibly TRBD1 (5 bases). CDR3 length equals 14 residues. Germline-derived CDR1 and CDR2 are SEHNR and FQNEAQ (reference sequence). Trimming left V 4 bases short and J 1 base short, with 10 bases between. The CDR3 DNA reads as TGTGCCAGCAGCTCCTCGGGGGTTAACTATGGCTACACCTTC. Its translation: CASSSSGVNYGYTF. The full variable domain, in which reference TRBV7-9 and TRBJ1-2 provide the parts outside the CDR3, is DTGVSQNPRHKITKRGQNVTFRCDPISEHNRLYWYRQTLGQGPEFLTYFQNEAQLEKSRLLSDRFSAERPKGSFSTLEIQRTEQGDSAMYLCASSSSGVNYGYTFGSGTRLTVV.

This clonotype showed up just a few times. The rearrangement links TRBV29-1 to TRBJ2-5, with D tentatively TRBD1 (5 bases). This CDR3 spans 14 amino acids. Germline CDR1 is SQVTM and CDR2 is ANQGSEA. V lost 6 bases, J lost 5 bases, and 19 bases lay in between. CDR3 residues: CSVGPGNVGETQYF. CDR3 DNA sequence: TGCAGCGTAGGACCAGGGAACGTGGGGGAGACCCAGTACTTC.

In this sample, this clonotype turned up once. The junction differs from germline at one of its ends, possibly a read error. The chain carries TRBV10-3 and TRBJ1-3; D gene unclear. The CDR3 covers 9 residues. The germline V gene encodes CDR1 ENHRY and CDR2 SYGVKD. Written as DNA, the CDR3 is TGTGCCATCAGTGGGCAGTGGATTTTT. The encoded protein is CAISGQWIF.

Concerning this clonotype itself: With a much larger clone just one base away, this may be a read error. This chain uses TRBV20-1 with TRBJ2-5; D is ambiguous. In germline, CDR1 is DFQATT, CDR2 SNEGSKA (reference sequence). The length of the CDR3 is 13 residues. Here the CDR3 reads CSPRGPEQETQYF. CDR3 nucleotides: TGCAGTCCTAGAGGTCCAGAACAAGAGACCCAGTACTTC.

J is TRBJ1-6 and V is TRBV5-1; 8 nucleotides agree with TRBD1. Germline V gene data show CDR1 as SGHRS and CDR2 as YFSETQ. V lost 4 bases and J lost 4; bases outside the gene matches: 4. This CDR3 is built from 15 residues. The CDR3 here is CASSVGQDYNSPLHF. For the CDR3, the DNA is TGCGCCAGCAGCGTGGGACAGGATTATAATTCACCCCTCCACTTT.

Worth noting for this clonotype: A read error may produce the germline difference seen at one junction end. The V and J genes are TRBV7-7 and TRBJ2-5; 10 nucleotides match TRBD2. Germline CDR1 reads SSHAT; CDR2 reads FNYEAQ (reference sequence). This CDR3 contains 18 residues. For the CDR3, the DNA is TGTGCTAGCAGCTTAGGGGGGGCCTCTAGCGGGAGCGGGGAGACCCAGTACTTC. Amino acids: CASSLGGASSGSGETQYF.

In this sample, this clonotype turned up many times. V and J are TRBV20-1 and TRBJ1-2; tentatively, D is TRBD1 (6 bases). This CDR3 has 13 amino acids. Germline V CDR1 and CDR2: DFQATT, SNEGSKA (reference sequence). Trimming cost V 2 bases and J 12 bases, with 19 bases left between them. The CDR3 DNA is TGCAGTGCTAGATCGGGGGCCAGCGTAATCCACACCTTC. This encodes CSARSGASVIHTF.

This clonotype was seen a few times. A much more abundant neighbour one base away suggests this may be a read error. This rearrangement joins TRBV20-1 to TRBJ1-4, with 8 bases fitting TRBD1. CDR1 is DFQATT and CDR2 is SNEGSKA in the germline V gene (reference sequence). CDR3 length: 15 residues. Losses at the gene ends were 3 bases for V and 4 bases for J; bases not matched to a gene: 7. CDR3 DNA sequence: TGCAGTGCTAGGTTGGCCAGGGGGCATAATGAAAAACTGTTTTTT. Translating it yields CSARLARGHNEKLFF.

This clonotype was counted at least ten times. The V gene is TRBV9, the J gene TRBJ2-7; 9 bases agree with TRBD2. CDR1 and CDR2 (germline): SGDLS, YYNGEE. The CDR3 contains 13 residues. Trimming took 7 bases from V and 3 from J; bases not matched to a gene: 5. The CDR3 is CASGSGSVYEQYF. CDR3 sequence (DNA): TGTGCCAGCGGTAGCGGGAGCGTCTACGAGCAGTACTTC.